The 4 T cell receptor beta chains listed next were all sequenced from one sample in a study of T cells in Graves' hyperthyroidism and ophthalmopathy. Amplification targeted TCR beta CDR3 regions from RNA transcripts. The HTBI primer set served for first-round RT-PCR of the TCR CDR3. TCRdb reanalysed the multiplex PCR reads using MiXCR and keeps one entry per CDR3 protein. The table lists under 400,000 distinct CDR3 sequences, roughly 14% of them singletons. Specimen: blood. These receptors all stem from an older woman with Graves' hyperthyroidism.

The chain joins TRBV7-3 to TRBJ2-1; D might be TRBD1 (7 bases). This CDR3 spans 14 amino acids. With 4 bases removed from V and 5 bases from J, the gap between germline ends came to 12 bases. Germline lookup yields CDR1 SGHTA and CDR2 FQGTGA. The DNA of the CDR3 is TGTGCCAGCAGCTCCCAGGGGGGAAACAATGAGCAGTTCTTC. Translating gives CASSSQGGNNEQFF.

This clonotype was counted only a few times. The chain employs TRBV4-2 and TRBJ2-5; the match to TRBD1 covers 7 bases. The germline V gene has CDR1 LGHNA and CDR2 YNFKEQ. The CDR3 has 15 amino acids. The ends lost 2 bases at V and 13 bases at J; junction bases unmatched: 16. CDR3 nucleotides: TGTGCCAGCAGCCAATCAACCGACAGGGACCTATCCCTGTACTTC. It is translated as CASSQSTDRDLSLYF.

This clonotype came up many times. This chain joins TRBV29-1 and TRBJ1-6; tentative D call: TRBD1 (5 bases). CDR1 and CDR2 from the germline V gene are SQVTM and ANQGSEA. Trimming pared 5 bases from V and 8 bases from J, leaving 13 bases between. The CDR3 has 13 residues. The CDR3 DNA follows: TGCAGCGTTAGGGACCTATGGGATTCACCCCTCCACTTT. It is translated as CSVRDLWDSPLHF.

There are many counts of this clonotype. The gene calls are TRBV11-2 and TRBJ1-2, with 7 nucleotides matching TRBD1. The CDR3 is 14 residues long. Trimming took 3 bases from V and 6 from J; bases not matched to a gene: 7. CDR1 and CDR2 (germline): SGHAT, FQNNGV. The CDR3 DNA is TGTGCCAGCAGCTTGTACAGGGGTTCGGATGGCTACACCTTC. Translating gives CASSLYRGSDGYTF.